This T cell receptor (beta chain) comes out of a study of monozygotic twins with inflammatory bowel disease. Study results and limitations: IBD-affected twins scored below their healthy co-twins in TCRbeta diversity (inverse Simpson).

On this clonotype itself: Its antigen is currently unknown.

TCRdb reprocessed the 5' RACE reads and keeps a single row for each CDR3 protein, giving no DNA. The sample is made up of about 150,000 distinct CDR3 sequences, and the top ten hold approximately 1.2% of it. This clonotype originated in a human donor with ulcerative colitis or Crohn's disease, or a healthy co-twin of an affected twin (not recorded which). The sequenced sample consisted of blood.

The CDR3 sequence is CASLTGPGHPQHF. The V and J genes are TRBV28 and TRBJ1-5; TCRdb designates TRBD1, a call that cannot be tested without DNA. The CDR3 contains 13 residues. Germline V gene lookup returns CDR1 MDHEN and CDR2 SYDVKM.